The 10 T cell receptor beta chains given below trace back to one sample, sequenced in a study of T-cell reconstitution after alpha-beta-depleted transplantation in children. Unique molecular identifiers were built into the TCRbeta library. TCRdb re-derived calls from the PCR reads in MiXCR, one entry per CDR3 protein. The data hold about 590,000 distinct CDR3 sequences, with 10% to 15% observed a single time. Here the sequenced sample was PBMCs, mostly from graft donor cells, taken 360 days after TCRalphabeta/CD19-depleted stem cell transplant. The source is a male patient younger than 18 who had a stem cell transplant for acute myeloid leukemia, so the T cells may come from the graft donor.

Ten or more counts support this clonotype. The gene calls are TRBV28 and TRBJ2-3; no clear D. Germline V gene lookup returns CDR1 MDHEN and CDR2 SYDVKM. CDR3 length: 14 amino acids. V lost 5 bases and J 2 bases, leaving 11 bases between the germline ends. The CDR3, as DNA: TGTGCCAGCAGTCCCCCGGGTTTCACAGATACGCAGTATTTT. Translated, it gives CASSPPGFTDTQYF.

This clonotype has a handful of counts. The chain uses TRBV20-1 and TRBJ2-7; TRBD2 agrees at 9 bases. CDR3 size: 15 residues. V lost 3 bases, J lost 2 bases, and 8 bases stayed unmatched. Germline V lookup: CDR1 DFQATT, CDR2 SNEGSKA (reference sequence). For the CDR3, the DNA is TGCAGTGCTAGCCGTACTAGCGGGCCCACCTACGAGCAGTACTTC. It is translated as CSASRTSGPTYEQYF.

This clonotype was observed a handful of times. This chain joins TRBV28 and TRBJ1-5; D is ambiguous. Trimming shortened V by 6 bases and J by 9 bases, and 21 bases separated the two germline ends. CDR3 length: 15 amino acids. Germline CDR1 MDHEN, CDR2 SYDVKM. The CDR3 reads CASSPRSIQILPQHF. The CDR3 DNA reads as TGTGCCAGCAGCCCCCGTTCCATTCAAATTTTGCCCCAGCATTTT.

This clonotype was found a few times. The chain carries TRBV28 and TRBJ2-3; 10 bases are shared with TRBD1. Germline loops: CDR1 MDHEN, CDR2 SYDVKM. CDR3 length: 16 residues. V shed 4 bases and J 1 base; nucleotides not matched to a gene: 5. CDR3 DNA: TGTGCCAGCAGTTGGGACAGGGGATGGGGCACAGATACGCAGTATTTT. This encodes CASSWDRGWGTDTQYF. Full variable domain (rest looked up from reference TRBV28 and TRBJ2-3): DVKVTQSSRYLVKRTGEKVFLECVQDMDHENMFWYRQDPGLGLRLIYFSYDVKMKEKGDIPEGYSVSREKKERFSLILESASTNQTSMYLCASSWDRGWGTDTQYFGPGTRLTVL.

In this sample, this clonotype turned up many times. V gene TRBV10-3 combines with J gene TRBJ2-1, with TRBD2 as a possible D gene (6 bases). The V gene lost 6 bases and the J gene lost 4 bases, with 16 bases spanning the gap. CDR3 length: 15 amino acids. The germline V gene encodes CDR1 ENHRY and CDR2 SYGVKD. The CDR3 bases are TGTGCCATCAGCCTGACTAGTCCCCTATACAATGAGCAGTTCTTC. Its protein is CAISLTSPLYNEQFF.

The chain combines TRBV11-2 with TRBJ2-3; 12 nucleotides agree with TRBD2. Germline V CDR1 and CDR2: SGHAT, FQNNGV. The CDR3 loop spans 21 amino acids. V shed 1 base and J 1 base; nucleotides not matched to a gene: 15. As DNA, the CDR3 is TGTGCCAGCAGCTTAGTGAGGTTTCCGCTAGCGGGAGGGGCCGGCACAGATACGCAGTATTTT. This gives the protein CASSLVRFPLAGGAGTDTQYF.

This clonotype was recorded a few times. This sequence joins TRBV6-5 and TRBJ2-6; 7 positions match TRBD1. The germline V gene has CDR1 MNHEY and CDR2 SVGAGI. This CDR3 contains 16 residues. V dropped 4 bases and J dropped 4; count of bases not matched to a gene: 7. CDR3 bases: TGTGCCAGCAGTTTCCGACAGGGCGGCGGGGCCAACGTCCTGACTTTC. Its translation is CASSFRQGGGANVLTF.

The sample holds a few counts of this clonotype. The chain is built from TRBV5-5 and TRBJ2-5, with a possible D match to TRBD1 (6 bases). Germline lookup yields CDR1 SGHKS and CDR2 YYEKEE (reference sequence). The ends were cut back, 5 bases at V and 4 bases at J, with 18 bases in the middle. This CDR3 has 15 residues. CDR3 bases: TGTGCCAGCAGTTCCGGGACAACAGGTGTAGAGACCCAGTACTTC. Translation gives CASSSGTTGVETQYF.

The rearrangement links TRBV5-6 to TRBJ2-7, with a weak D call TRBD2 (5 bases). Germline CDR1 and CDR2: SGHDT and YYEEEE. This CDR3 spans 14 amino acids. Between the trimmed V and J ends, which lost 6 bases and 1 base, there was a span of 14 bases. In DNA, the CDR3 is TGTGCCAGCACCGCCGGACTCGCGTCCTACGAGCAGTACTTC. It yields the protein CASTAGLASYEQYF.

This clonotype showed up many times. This chain connects TRBV7-2 to TRBJ2-7; D remains ambiguous. CDR3 length: 12 residues. The germline V gene encodes CDR1 SGHTA and CDR2 FQGNSA. The V end lost 4 bases, the J end lost 4 bases, and 8 bases lay between the germline ends. CDR3: CASSSRPYEQYF. CDR3 sequence (DNA): TGTGCCAGCAGCTCCCGCCCTTACGAGCAGTACTTC. Filled out from reference TRBV7-2 and TRBJ2-7, the complete variable domain reads GAGVSQSPSNKVTEKGKDVELRCDPISGHTALYWYRQSLGQGLEFLIYFQGNSAPDKSGLPSDRFSAERTGGSVSTLTIQRTQQEDSAVYLCASSSRPYEQYFGPGTRLTVT.